The 10 T cell receptor beta chains given below trace back to one sample, sequenced in a study of T cell repertoires and HLA-DP antigens. These TCRs' antigens remain unknown. Data came from immunoSEQ multiplex PCR; TCRdb stores just in-frame clones and leaves some out. The repertoire holds about 89,000 clones, with about 89% as singletons. What was sequenced was CD4+ T cells from PBMCs. The source of these receptors is a man aged 45-65 years in good health and CMV-seronegative.

This clone was seen just once. The chain links TRBV18 to TRBJ1-2; TRBD1 agrees at 8 bases. Germline V gene lookup returns CDR1 KGHSH and CDR2 LQKENI. The CDR3 runs to 16 residues. Unmatched junction bases numbered 12, after V lost 4 bases and J lost 5 bases. CDR3 amino acids: CASSRSTGGRWYGYTF. The CDR3 DNA reads TGTGCCAGCTCACGTAGTACAGGGGGACGTTGGTATGGCTACACCTTC.

The chain has TRBV5-4 and TRBJ1-6; 7 nucleotides align to TRBD1. The CDR3 runs 15 residues. J lost 10 bases, V lost 3 bases, and 10 bases had no gene match. Germline V gives CDR1 SGHNT, CDR2 YYREEE (reference sequence). The CDR3 region has the DNA TGTGCCAGCAGCTCGACAGGGAGTATTGGGTCACCCCTCCACTTT. It translates to CASSSTGSIGSPLHF.

The V gene is TRBV7-8, the J gene TRBJ1-2; no definite D call. The CDR3 runs to 13 residues. The germline V and J ends were trimmed by 1 base and 7 bases, with 10 bases remaining between them. From germline, CDR1 is SGHVS and CDR2 FQNEAQ. This CDR3 reads CASSLGGAFGYTF. In nucleotides, the CDR3 is TGTGCCAGCAGCTTAGGGGGAGCGTTTGGCTACACCTTC.

The chain has TRBV30 and TRBJ2-2, with D possibly matching TRBD1 (6 bases). This CDR3 comprises 17 residues. Trimming took 2 bases from V and 2 from J, leaving 18 bases between them. Germline assignment: CDR1 GTSNPN and CDR2 SVGIG (reference sequence). The CDR3 spells CAWSPWGRGVNTGELFF. The DNA of the CDR3 is TGTGCCTGGAGTCCGTGGGGCAGGGGAGTCAACACCGGGGAGCTGTTTTTT.

The chain carries TRBV6-5 and TRBJ1-2; D might be TRBD1 (5 bases). V lost 3 bases, J lost 4 bases, and 6 bases lay in between. The CDR3 is made up of 12 amino acids. From germline, CDR1 is MNHEY and CDR2 SVGAGI. The CDR3 loop reads CASSYGTYGYTF. As DNA, the CDR3 is TGTGCCAGCAGTTATGGGACCTATGGCTACACCTTC.

The chain joins TRBV18 to TRBJ2-5; D not certain. Germline V gene data show CDR1 as KGHSH and CDR2 as LQKENI. The CDR3 has 12 amino acids. Trimming removed 3 bases at V and 5 bases at J, with 7 bases between. This CDR3 is CASSPPEETQYF. The CDR3 DNA reads TGTGCCAGCTCACCCCCAGAGGAGACCCAGTACTTC.

The chain employs TRBV19 and TRBJ1-5; 10 nucleotides line up with TRBD1. The germline CDR1 and CDR2 sequences are LNHDA and SQIVND (reference sequence). Germline trimming cut 4 bases from V and 3 bases from J; bases unmatched to any gene: 3. The length of the CDR3 is 15 residues. The CDR3 spells CASSRDRGDNQPQHF. In nucleotides, the CDR3 is TGTGCCAGTAGTAGGGACAGGGGAGACAATCAGCCCCAGCATTTT.

A word on this clone: This CDR3 is also generated by other DNA sequences in the sample. The chain combines TRBV7-2 with TRBJ2-7; TRBD1 matches 7 bases. V dropped 2 bases and J dropped 0; count of bases not matched to a gene: 1. The V gene's germline CDR1 is SGHTA and CDR2 FQGNSA. This CDR3 is built from 14 residues. In nucleotides, the CDR3 is TGTGCCAGCAGCTTAAGACAGGGCTCCTACGAGCAGTACTTC. This translates into CASSLRQGSYEQYF.

The chain recombines TRBV6-6 with TRBJ2-3; D is tentatively TRBD1 or TRBD2 (5 bases each). Germline CDR1 reads MNHNY; CDR2 reads SVGAGI (reference sequence). The V end was cut by 10 bases, the J end by 0 bases, with 14 bases between. The CDR3 sequence is 14 residues long. The CDR3 nucleotides are TGTGCCACCTCATGGGGGTCTAGCACAGATACGCAGTATTTT. This sequence encodes CATSWGSSTDTQYF.

The J gene is TRBJ1-2, the V gene TRBV5-5; D is uncertain. CDR1 is SGHKS, CDR2 YYEKEE, per germline (reference sequence). The V and J ends lost 0 bases and 8 bases respectively, with 14 bases between them. The CDR3 is 14 amino acids. The CDR3 DNA reads TGTGCCAGCAGCTTGGTGGGGTCCGGGTTCGGCTACACCTTC. This encodes CASSLVGSGFGYTF.